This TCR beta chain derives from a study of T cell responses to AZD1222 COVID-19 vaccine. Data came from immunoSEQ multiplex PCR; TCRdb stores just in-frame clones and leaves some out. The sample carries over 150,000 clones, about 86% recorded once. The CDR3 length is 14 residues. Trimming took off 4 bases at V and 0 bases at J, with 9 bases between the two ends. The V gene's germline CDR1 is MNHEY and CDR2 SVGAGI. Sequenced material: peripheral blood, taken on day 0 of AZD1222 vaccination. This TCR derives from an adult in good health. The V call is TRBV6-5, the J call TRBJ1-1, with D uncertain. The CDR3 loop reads CASSWAAMNTEAFF. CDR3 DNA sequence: TGTGCCAGCAGTTGGGCGGCTATGAACACTGAAGCTTTCTTT.